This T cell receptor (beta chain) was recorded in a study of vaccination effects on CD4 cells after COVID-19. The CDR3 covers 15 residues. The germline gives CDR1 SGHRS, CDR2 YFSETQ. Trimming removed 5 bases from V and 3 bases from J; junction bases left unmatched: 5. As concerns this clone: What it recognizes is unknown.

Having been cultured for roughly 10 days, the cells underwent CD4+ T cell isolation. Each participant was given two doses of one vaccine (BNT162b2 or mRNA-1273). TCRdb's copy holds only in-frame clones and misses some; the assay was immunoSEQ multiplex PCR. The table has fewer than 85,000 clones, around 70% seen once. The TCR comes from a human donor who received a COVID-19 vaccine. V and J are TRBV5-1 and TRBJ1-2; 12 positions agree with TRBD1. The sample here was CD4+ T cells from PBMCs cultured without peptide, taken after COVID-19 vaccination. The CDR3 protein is CASRKGTGGDYGYTF. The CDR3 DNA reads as TGCGCCAGCAGAAAAGGGACAGGGGGCGACTATGGCTACACCTTC.